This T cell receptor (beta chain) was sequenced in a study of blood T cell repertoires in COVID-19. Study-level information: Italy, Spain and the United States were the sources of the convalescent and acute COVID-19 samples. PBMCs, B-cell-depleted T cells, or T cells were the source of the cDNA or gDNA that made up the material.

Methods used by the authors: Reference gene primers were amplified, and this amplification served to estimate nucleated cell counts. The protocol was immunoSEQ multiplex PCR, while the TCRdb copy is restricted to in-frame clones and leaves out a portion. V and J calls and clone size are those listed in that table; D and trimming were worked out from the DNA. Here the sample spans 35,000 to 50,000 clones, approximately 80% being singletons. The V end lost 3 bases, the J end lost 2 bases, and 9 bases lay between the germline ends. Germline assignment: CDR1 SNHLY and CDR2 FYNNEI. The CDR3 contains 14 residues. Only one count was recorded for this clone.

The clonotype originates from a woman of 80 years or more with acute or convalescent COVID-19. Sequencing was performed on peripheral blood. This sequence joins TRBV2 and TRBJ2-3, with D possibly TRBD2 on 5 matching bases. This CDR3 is CASSDRRSTDTQYF. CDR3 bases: TGTGCCAGCAGTGATCGGAGGTCCACAGATACGCAGTATTTT.